This T cell receptor (beta chain) stems from a study of blood T cell repertoires in COVID-19. About the research overall: Some COVID-19 samples were acute and others convalescent; all came from the United States, Italy and Spain.

Per the authors' pipeline: Reference gene primer amplification gave estimated nucleated cell counts. Some clones are missing from TCRdb's copy, which holds only in-frame ones; the method was immunoSEQ multiplex PCR. The V and J calls and the clone size are those of that table, but D and trimming were determined from the DNA. The table shows 200,000 to 250,000 clones, with under 90% occurring only once. Sample: PBMCs or T cells enriched from blood (not recorded which). The source is a woman between 45 and 60 years old who had been exposed to COVID-19.

CDR3 sequence (DNA): TGTGCCAGCAGCGACTCCCCAAGGGGAAGTGGAAACACCATATATTTT. Encoded protein: CASSDSPRGSGNTIYF. The rearrangement joins TRBV9 to TRBJ1-3, with a tentative D call TRBD1 (5 bases). Germline V lookup: CDR1 SGDLS, CDR2 YYNGEE. V shed 3 bases and J shed 3 bases, with 16 bases lying between them. CDR3 size: 16 residues.